Detailed here is one T cell receptor beta chain. The antigen remains undetermined. The data originate from a study of CD8+CD57+ T cells in acquired aplastic anemia. At the level of the study: Sorted CD4+ and CD8+ cells yielded DNA averaging around 3.2 ug.

Genomic DNA, serving as template, underwent TCR beta VDJ and CDR3 profiling. TCRdb used MiXCR to reprocess the reads, holding one entry per CDR3 protein. The table includes under 250,000 distinct CDR3 sequences, roughly 35% detected once. Study results and caveats: Patients shared some 29 CD8+ CDR3 sequences with controls. Patient and control CD8+ Simpson's diversity was not significantly different.

CDR1 is KGHSH and CDR2 is LQKENI in the germline V gene. This CDR3 is built from 17 residues. The ends were cut back, 0 bases at V and 0 bases at J, with 12 bases in the middle. The chain employs TRBV18 and TRBJ1-3; D not certain. The sample consisted of sorted CD4+, CD8+, or CD8+CD57+ T cells (not recorded which) from PBMCs. The receptor comes from a human donor in good health, serving as a control. CDR3 region: CASSPPRNVVSGNTIYF. DNA for the CDR3: TGTGCCAGCTCACCACCCCGTAACGTAGTCTCTGGAAACACCATATATTTT.